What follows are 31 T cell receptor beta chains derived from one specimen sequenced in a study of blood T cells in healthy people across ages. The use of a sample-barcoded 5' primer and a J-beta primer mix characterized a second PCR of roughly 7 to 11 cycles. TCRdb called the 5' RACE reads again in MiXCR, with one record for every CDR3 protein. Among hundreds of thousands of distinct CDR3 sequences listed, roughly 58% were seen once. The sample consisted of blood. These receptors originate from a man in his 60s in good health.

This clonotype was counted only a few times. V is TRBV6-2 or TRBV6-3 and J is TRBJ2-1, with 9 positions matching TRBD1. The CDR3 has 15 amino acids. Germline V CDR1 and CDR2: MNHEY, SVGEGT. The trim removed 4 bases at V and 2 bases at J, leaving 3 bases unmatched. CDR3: CASSFRQGAYNEQFF. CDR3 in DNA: TGTGCCAGCAGTTTCCGACAGGGGGCCTACAATGAGCAGTTCTTC.

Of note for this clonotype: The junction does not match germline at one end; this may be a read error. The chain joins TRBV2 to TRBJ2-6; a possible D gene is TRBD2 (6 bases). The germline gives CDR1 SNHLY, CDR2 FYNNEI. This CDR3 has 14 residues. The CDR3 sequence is CASRRDSGANGLTF. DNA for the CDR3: TGTGCCAGCAGGAGGGACTCTGGGGCCAACGGCCTGACTTTC.

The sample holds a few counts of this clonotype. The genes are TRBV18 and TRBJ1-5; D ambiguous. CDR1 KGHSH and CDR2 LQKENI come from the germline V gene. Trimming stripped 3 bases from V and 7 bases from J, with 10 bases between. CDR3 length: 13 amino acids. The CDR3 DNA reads TGTGCCAGCTCACCGGGAGATAGGCAGCCCCAGCATTTT. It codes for CASSPGDRQPQHF. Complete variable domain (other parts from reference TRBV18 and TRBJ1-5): NAGVMQNPRHLVRRRGQEARLRCSPMKGHSHVYWYRQLPEEGLKFMVYLQKENIIDESGMPKERFSAEFPKEGPSILRIQQVVRGDSAAYFCASSPGDRQPQHFGDGTRLSIL.

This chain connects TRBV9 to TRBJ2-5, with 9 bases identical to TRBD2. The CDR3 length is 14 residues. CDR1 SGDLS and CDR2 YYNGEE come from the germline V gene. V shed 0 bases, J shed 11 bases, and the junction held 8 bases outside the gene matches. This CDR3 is CASSVDGTSFEQYF. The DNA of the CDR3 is TGTGCCAGCAGCGTAGATGGGACTAGCTTTGAGCAGTACTTC.

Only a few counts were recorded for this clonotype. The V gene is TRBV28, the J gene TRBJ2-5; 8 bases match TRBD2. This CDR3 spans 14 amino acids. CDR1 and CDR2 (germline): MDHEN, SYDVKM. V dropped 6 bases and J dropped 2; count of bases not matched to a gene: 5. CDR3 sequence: CASSAGGPQETQYF. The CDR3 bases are TGTGCCAGCAGCGCGGGGGGACCTCAAGAGACCCAGTACTTC.

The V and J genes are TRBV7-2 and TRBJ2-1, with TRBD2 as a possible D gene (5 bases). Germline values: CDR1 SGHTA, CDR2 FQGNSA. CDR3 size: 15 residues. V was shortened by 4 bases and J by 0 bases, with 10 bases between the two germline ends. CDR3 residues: CASSSDGNSYNEQFF. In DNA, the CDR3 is TGTGCCAGCAGCTCGGACGGGAACTCCTACAATGAGCAGTTCTTC. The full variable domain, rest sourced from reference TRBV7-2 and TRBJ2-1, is GAGVSQSPSNKVTEKGKDVELRCDPISGHTALYWYRQSLGQGLEFLIYFQGNSAPDKSGLPSDRFSAERTGGSVSTLTIQRTQQEDSAVYLCASSSDGNSYNEQFFGPGTRLTVL.

The CDR3 sequence: CASSPSSRGGRSYEQYF. In DNA, the CDR3 is TGCGCCAGCAGCCCCTCATCTCGGGGGGGTCGGTCCTACGAGCAGTACTTC. The chain uses TRBV5-1 and TRBJ2-7; 8 bases agree with TRBD2. This CDR3 region has 17 residues. V lost 4 bases to trimming and J lost 1 base; unmatched junction nucleotides: 13. CDR1 and CDR2 from the germline V gene are SGHRS and YFSETQ.

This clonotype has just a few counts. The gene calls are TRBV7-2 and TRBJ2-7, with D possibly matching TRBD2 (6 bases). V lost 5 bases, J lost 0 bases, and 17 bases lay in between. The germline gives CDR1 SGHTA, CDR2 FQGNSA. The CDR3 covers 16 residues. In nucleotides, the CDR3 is TGTGCCAGCAGCCCCCGAGCTGCGGGAAGCTCCTACGAGCAGTACTTC. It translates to CASSPRAAGSSYEQYF.

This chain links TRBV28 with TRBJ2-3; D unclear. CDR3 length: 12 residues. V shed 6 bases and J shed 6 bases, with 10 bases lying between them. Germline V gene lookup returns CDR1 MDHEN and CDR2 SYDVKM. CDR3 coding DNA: TGTGCCAGCAGACTATTTCCCGATACGCAGTATTTT. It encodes CASRLFPDTQYF.

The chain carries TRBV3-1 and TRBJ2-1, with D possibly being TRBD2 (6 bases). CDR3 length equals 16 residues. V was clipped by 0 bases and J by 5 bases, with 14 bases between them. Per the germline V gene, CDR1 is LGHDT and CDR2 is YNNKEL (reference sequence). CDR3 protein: CASSQEVQDYHNEQFF. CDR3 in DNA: TGTGCCAGCAGCCAAGAAGTCCAGGACTACCACAATGAGCAGTTCTTC.

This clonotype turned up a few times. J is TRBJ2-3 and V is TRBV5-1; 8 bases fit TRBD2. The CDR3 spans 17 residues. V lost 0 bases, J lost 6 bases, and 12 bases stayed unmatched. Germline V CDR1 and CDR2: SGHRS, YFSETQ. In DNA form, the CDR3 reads TGCGCCAGCAGCTTGGCCCGAGGCCCTAGCGGGCCGGATACGCAGTATTTT. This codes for CASSLARGPSGPDTQYF.

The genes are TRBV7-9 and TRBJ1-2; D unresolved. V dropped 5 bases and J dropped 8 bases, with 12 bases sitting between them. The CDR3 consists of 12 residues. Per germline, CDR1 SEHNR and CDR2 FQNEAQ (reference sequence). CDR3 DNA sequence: TGTGCCAGCAGCCCCCGGACTAGCGGCTACACCTTC. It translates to CASSPRTSGYTF.

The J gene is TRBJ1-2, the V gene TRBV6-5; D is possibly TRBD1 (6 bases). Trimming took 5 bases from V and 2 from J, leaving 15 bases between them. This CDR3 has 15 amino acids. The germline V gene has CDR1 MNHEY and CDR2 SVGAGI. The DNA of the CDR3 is TGTGCCAGCAGTAGCGGACAGATAGTAAACTATGGCTACACCTTC. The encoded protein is CASSSGQIVNYGYTF.

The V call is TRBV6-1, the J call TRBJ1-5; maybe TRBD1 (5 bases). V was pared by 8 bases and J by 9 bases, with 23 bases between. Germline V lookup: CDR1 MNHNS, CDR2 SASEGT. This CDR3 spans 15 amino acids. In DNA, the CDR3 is TGTGCCAGCGAAGGAGGGGAGGGCAGCCTAAGGCCCCAGCATTTT. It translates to CASEGGEGSLRPQHF.

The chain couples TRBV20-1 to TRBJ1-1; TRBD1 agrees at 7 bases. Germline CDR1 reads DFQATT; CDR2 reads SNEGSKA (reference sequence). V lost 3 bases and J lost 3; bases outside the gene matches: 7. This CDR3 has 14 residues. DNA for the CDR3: TGCAGTGCTAGGGCCGGGACAGTGGACACTGAAGCTTTCTTT. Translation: CSARAGTVDTEAFF.

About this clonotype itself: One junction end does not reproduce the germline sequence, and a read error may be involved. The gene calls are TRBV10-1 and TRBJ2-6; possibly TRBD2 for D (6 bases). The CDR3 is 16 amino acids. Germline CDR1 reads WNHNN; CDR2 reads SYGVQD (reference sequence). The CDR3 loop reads CASSDGGGSGANVPTF. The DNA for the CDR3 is TGCGCCAGCAGCGATGGGGGAGGATCTGGGGCCAACGTCCCGACTTTC.

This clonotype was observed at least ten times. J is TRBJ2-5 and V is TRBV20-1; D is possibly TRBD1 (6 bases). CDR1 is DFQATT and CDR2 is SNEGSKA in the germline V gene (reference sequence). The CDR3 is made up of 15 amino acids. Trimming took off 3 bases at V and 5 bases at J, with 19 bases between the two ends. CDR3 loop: CSASEQGHKGETQYF. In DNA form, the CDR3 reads TGCAGTGCTAGTGAACAGGGTCACAAGGGGGAGACCCAGTACTTC.

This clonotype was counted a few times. This chain's CDR3 is CASSRLGGPNYGYTF. For the CDR3, the DNA is TGCGCCAGCAGCCGACTGGGGGGACCTAACTATGGCTACACCTTC. The V gene is TRBV5-1, the J gene TRBJ1-2, with D tentatively TRBD1 (5 bases). V lost 4 bases and J 0 bases, leaving 13 bases between the germline ends. The CDR3 has 15 amino acids. The germline V gene has CDR1 SGHRS and CDR2 YFSETQ.

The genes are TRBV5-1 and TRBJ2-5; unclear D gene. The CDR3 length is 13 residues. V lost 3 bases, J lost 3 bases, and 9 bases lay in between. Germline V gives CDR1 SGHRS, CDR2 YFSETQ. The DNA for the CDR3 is TGCGCCAGCAGCTCAAGCCTGGAAGAGACCCAGTACTTC. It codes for CASSSSLEETQYF.

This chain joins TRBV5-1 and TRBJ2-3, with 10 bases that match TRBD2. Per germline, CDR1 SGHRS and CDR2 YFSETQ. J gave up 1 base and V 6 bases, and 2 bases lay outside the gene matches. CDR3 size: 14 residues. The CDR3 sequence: CASTSGRGTDTQYF. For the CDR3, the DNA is TGCGCCAGCACTAGCGGGAGAGGCACAGATACGCAGTATTTT.

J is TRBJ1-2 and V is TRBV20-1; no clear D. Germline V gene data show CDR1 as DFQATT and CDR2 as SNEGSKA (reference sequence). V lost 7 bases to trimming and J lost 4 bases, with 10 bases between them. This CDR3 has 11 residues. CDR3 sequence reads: CSVKTGYGYTF. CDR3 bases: TGCAGTGTTAAGACGGGCTATGGCTACACCTTC.

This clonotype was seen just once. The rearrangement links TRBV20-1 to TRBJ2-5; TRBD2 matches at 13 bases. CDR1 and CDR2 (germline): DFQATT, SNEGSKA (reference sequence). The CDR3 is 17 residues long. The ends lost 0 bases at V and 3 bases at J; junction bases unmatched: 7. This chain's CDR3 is CSARDWTSGGPEETQYF. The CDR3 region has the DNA TGCAGTGCTAGAGATTGGACTAGCGGGGGACCCGAAGAGACCCAGTACTTC.

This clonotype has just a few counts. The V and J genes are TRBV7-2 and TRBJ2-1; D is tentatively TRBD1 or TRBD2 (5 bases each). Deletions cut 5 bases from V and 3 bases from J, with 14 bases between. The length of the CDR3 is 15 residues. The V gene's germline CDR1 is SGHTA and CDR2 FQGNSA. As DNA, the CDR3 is TGTGCCAGCAGCCCCAGGGACCCTGGCTACAATGAGCAGTTCTTC. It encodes CASSPRDPGYNEQFF. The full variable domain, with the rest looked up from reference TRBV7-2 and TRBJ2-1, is GAGVSQSPSNKVTEKGKDVELRCDPISGHTALYWYRQSLGQGLEFLIYFQGNSAPDKSGLPSDRFSAERTGGSVSTLTIQRTQQEDSAVYLCASSPRDPGYNEQFFGPGTRLTVL.

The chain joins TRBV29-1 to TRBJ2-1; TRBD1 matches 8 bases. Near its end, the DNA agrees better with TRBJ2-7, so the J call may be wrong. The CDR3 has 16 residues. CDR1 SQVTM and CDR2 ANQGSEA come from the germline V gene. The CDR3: CSVPQGAGGSYNEQYF. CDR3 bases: TGCAGCGTTCCCCAAGGGGCAGGGGGCTCCTACAATGAGCAGTACTTC.

CDR3 nucleotide sequence: TGTGCCAGCAGTTACGTGTCAGTCAATGAGCAGTACTTC. This codes for CASSYVSVNEQYF. The chain links TRBV6-2 or TRBV6-3 to TRBJ2-5; D remains ambiguous. V was trimmed by 2 bases and J by 11 bases, leaving 15 bases between them. This CDR3 contains 13 residues. CDR1 and CDR2 from the germline V gene are MNHEY and SVGEGT.

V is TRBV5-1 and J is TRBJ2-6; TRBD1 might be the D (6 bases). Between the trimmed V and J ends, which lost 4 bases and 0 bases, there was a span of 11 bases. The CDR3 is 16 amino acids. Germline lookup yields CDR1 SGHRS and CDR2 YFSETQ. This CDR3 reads CASSPGQYSGANVLTF. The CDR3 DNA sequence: TGCGCCAGCAGCCCCGGACAGTACTCTGGGGCCAACGTCCTGACTTTC.

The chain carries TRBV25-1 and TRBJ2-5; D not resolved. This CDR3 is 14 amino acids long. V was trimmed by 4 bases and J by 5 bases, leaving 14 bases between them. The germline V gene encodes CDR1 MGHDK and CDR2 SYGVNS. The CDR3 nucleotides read TGTGCCAGCAGTGCCTATGGATCTGGGGAGACCCAGTACTTC. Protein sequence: CASSAYGSGETQYF.

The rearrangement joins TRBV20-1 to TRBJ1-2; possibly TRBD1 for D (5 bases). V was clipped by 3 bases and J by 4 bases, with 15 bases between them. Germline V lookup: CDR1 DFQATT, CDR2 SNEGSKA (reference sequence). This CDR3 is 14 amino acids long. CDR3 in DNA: TGCAGTGCTAGGACGGACACGATGGTCTATGGCTACACCTTC. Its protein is CSARTDTMVYGYTF.

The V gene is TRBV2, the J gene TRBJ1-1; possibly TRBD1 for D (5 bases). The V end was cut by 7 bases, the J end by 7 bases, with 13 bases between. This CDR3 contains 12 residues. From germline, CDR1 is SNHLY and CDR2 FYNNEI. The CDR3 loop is CASILRGSEAFF. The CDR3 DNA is TGTGCCAGCATTCTGCGGGGGAGTGAAGCTTTCTTT.

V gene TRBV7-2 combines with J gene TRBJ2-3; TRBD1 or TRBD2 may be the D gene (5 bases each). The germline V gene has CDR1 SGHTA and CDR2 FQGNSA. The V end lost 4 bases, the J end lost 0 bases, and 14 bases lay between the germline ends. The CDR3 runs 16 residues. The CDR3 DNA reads TGTGCCAGCAGCTCCGCGAGGGGACGGAGCACAGATACGCAGTATTTT. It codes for CASSSARGRSTDTQYF.

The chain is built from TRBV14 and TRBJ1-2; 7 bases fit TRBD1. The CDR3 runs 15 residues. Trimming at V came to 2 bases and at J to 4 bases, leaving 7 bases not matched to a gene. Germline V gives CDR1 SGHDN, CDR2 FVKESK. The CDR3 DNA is TGTGCCAGCAGCCAAAACAGGGGAAAGCTCTATGGCTACACCTTC. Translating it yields CASSQNRGKLYGYTF.